The 23 T cell receptor beta chains below were found in one sample sequenced in a study of blood T cells in healthy people across ages. Using a J-beta primer mix together with a sample-barcoded 5' primer, a second PCR was run for roughly 6 to 12 cycles. From the 5' RACE reads, TCRdb called clonotypes with MiXCR, one entry per CDR3 protein. The sample shows around 1,800,000 distinct CDR3 sequences, about two fifths of them seen only once. The sequencing input was blood. The source is a human donor in good health.

Details on this clonotype: Just one base apart from a much larger clone, this may be a read error. V gene TRBV2 combines with J gene TRBJ2-2, with a weak D call TRBD2 (5 bases). There are 12 residues in the CDR3. The germline V gene encodes CDR1 SNHLY and CDR2 FYNNEI. This chain's CDR3 is CASSVGTGERFF. The CDR3 region has the DNA TGTGCCAGCAGTGTCGGCACCGGGGAGCGGTTTTTT.

Note on this clonotype: Relative to the germline gene, one junction end is altered; a read error may explain this. The V call is TRBV6-1, the J call TRBJ2-7; D possibly uses TRBD1 or TRBD2 (5 bases each). The CDR3 runs to 14 residues. The V gene's germline CDR1 is MNHNS and CDR2 SASEGT. CDR3 nucleotide sequence: TGTGTCAGCAGTGAGGGACCCGCTGTAAACGAGCAGTACTTC. Translated, it gives CVSSEGPAVNEQYF.

DNA of the CDR3: TGTGCCAGCAGCTTAGGGCGCAGGGAAAATTCACCCCTCCACTTT. Its protein product is CASSLGRRENSPLHF. The V gene is TRBV11-2, the J gene TRBJ1-6, with a weak D call TRBD1 (5 bases). Germline V gene lookup returns CDR1 SGHAT and CDR2 FQNNGV. Deletions cut 1 base from V and 7 bases from J, with 11 bases between. The CDR3 consists of 15 residues.

The chain couples TRBV9 to TRBJ1-6, with D hard to call. This CDR3 has 15 amino acids. V was pared by 0 bases and J by 5 bases, with 9 bases between. CDR1 and CDR2 from the germline V gene are SGDLS and YYNGEE. As DNA, the CDR3 is TGTGCCAGCAGCGTAGAGGCAGTGGATAATTCACCCCTCCACTTT. Translated, it gives CASSVEAVDNSPLHF.

This chain links TRBV12-5 with TRBJ1-2; weak D call: TRBD1 (5 bases). The CDR3 has 13 residues. Germline loops: CDR1 LGHNT, CDR2 FRNRAP. V lost 6 bases and J 4 bases, leaving 12 bases between the germline ends. CDR3 loop: CASGALDSYGYTF. The CDR3 DNA is TGTGCTAGTGGCGCACTTGACAGCTATGGCTACACCTTC.

The sample holds a few counts of this clonotype. Given a much more abundant clone one base away, this may be a read error. V usage is TRBV20-1 and J usage is TRBJ2-1; perhaps TRBD1 as D (5 bases). CDR3 size: 16 residues. The germline CDR1 and CDR2 sequences are DFQATT and SNEGSKA (reference sequence). The DNA of the CDR3 is TGCAGTGCTAGAGATCTAGAAACAGAAGGGGTGAATGAGCGGTTCTTC. Its translation is CSARDLETEGVNERFF.

The V and J genes are TRBV5-1 and TRBJ2-1; D is possibly TRBD1 or TRBD2 (5 bases each). Per the germline V gene, CDR1 is SGHRS and CDR2 is YFSETQ. Trimming shortened V by 0 bases and J by 3 bases, and 16 bases separated the two germline ends. The CDR3 runs to 17 residues. CDR3 protein: CASSLAGPPHNYNEQFF. In nucleotides, the CDR3 is TGCGCCAGCAGCTTGGCGGGGCCTCCTCATAACTACAATGAGCAGTTCTTC.

The genes are TRBV12-3 or TRBV12-4 and TRBJ2-1; D assignment may be TRBD1 or TRBD2 (6 bases each). The length of the CDR3 is 15 residues. The V gene lost 6 bases and the J gene lost 7 bases, with 19 bases spanning the gap. The CDR3: CASRDGGGLGNEQFF. Written as DNA, the CDR3 is TGTGCCAGCAGGGACGGGGGCGGCCTTGGTAATGAGCAGTTCTTC.

The genes are TRBV7-3 and TRBJ2-3, with a possible D match to TRBD2 (6 bases). The germline V gene has CDR1 SGHTA and CDR2 FQGTGA. Trimming left V 7 bases short and J 5 bases short, with 19 bases between. The CDR3 runs 15 residues. The DNA of the CDR3 is TGTGCCAGCACCGCTACGGGGGTCGATGGAGATACGCAGTATTTT. It specifies CASTATGVDGDTQYF.

There are a few counts of this clonotype. The chain has TRBV25-1 and TRBJ1-2, with TRBD1 identical over 8 bases. This CDR3 is 15 amino acids long. CDR1 is MGHDK and CDR2 is SYGVNS in the germline V gene. The V gene end was trimmed by 6 bases and the J gene end by 0 bases; junction bases not matched to a gene: 6. The CDR3 DNA follows: TGTGCCAGCAGCGGGGGACAGGCTACTAACTATGGCTACACCTTC. Translation: CASSGGQATNYGYTF.

Only a few counts were recorded for this clonotype. This sequence joins TRBV7-3 and TRBJ2-6, with D tentatively TRBD1 or TRBD2 (5 bases each). V was clipped by 1 base and J by 2 bases, with 6 bases between them. Germline lookup yields CDR1 SGHTA and CDR2 FQGTGA. The CDR3 sequence is 15 residues long. Written as DNA, the CDR3 is TGTGCCAGCAGCTTAATGGGACCTGGGGCCAACGTCCTGACTTTC. Amino acids: CASSLMGPGANVLTF. Full variable domain (remainder filled in from reference TRBV7-3 and TRBJ2-6): GAGVSQTPSNKVTEKGKYVELRCDPISGHTALYWYRQSLGQGPEFLIYFQGTGAADDSGLPNDRFFAVRPEGSVSTLKIQRTERGDSAVYLCASSLMGPGANVLTFGAGSRLTVL.

The chain combines TRBV5-1 with TRBJ2-1, with 10 nucleotides matching TRBD1. J was trimmed by 4 bases and V by 4 bases; bases with no gene match: 5. Germline V gene data show CDR1 as SGHRS and CDR2 as YFSETQ. This CDR3 region has 15 residues. The CDR3 loop reads CASSAAGQGYNEQFF. As DNA, the CDR3 is TGCGCCAGCAGCGCGGCGGGACAGGGGTACAATGAGCAGTTCTTC.

The chain couples TRBV6-2 or TRBV6-3 to TRBJ1-2; tentatively, D is TRBD1 (6 bases). The CDR3 has 12 amino acids. Trimming left V 5 bases short and J 12 bases short, with 16 bases between. In germline, CDR1 is MNHEY, CDR2 SVGEGT. The CDR3 is CASSPAGQKHTF. As DNA, the CDR3 is TGTGCCAGCAGTCCGGCTGGACAGAAACACACCTTC.

The V gene is TRBV28, the J gene TRBJ2-6, with 11 bases aligning to TRBD2. Germline V gene sequence: CDR1 MDHEN, CDR2 SYDVKM. Germline trimming cut 5 bases from V and 0 bases from J; bases unmatched to any gene: 15. CDR3 size: 21 residues. The CDR3 here is CASSAYLSGGGPLSGANVLTF. As DNA, the CDR3 is TGTGCCAGCAGTGCATACCTTAGCGGGGGGGGCCCCCTCTCTGGGGCCAACGTCCTGACTTTC. Full variable domain (remainder filled in from reference TRBV28 and TRBJ2-6): DVKVTQSSRYLVKRTGEKVFLECVQDMDHENMFWYRQDPGLGLRLIYFSYDVKMKEKGDIPEGYSVSREKKERFSLILESASTNQTSMYLCASSAYLSGGGPLSGANVLTFGAGSRLTVL.

V usage is TRBV5-1 and J usage is TRBJ2-5; possibly TRBD1 for D (6 bases). The germline gives CDR1 SGHRS, CDR2 YFSETQ. Trimming cost V 1 base and J 1 base, with 14 bases left between them. This CDR3 comprises 16 residues. CDR3 residues: CASSLMGAVPQETQYF. CDR3 bases: TGCGCCAGCAGCTTGATGGGGGCCGTGCCCCAAGAGACCCAGTACTTC.

The rearrangement uses TRBV6-1 and TRBJ1-2; D gene uncertain. Germline CDR1 and CDR2: MNHNS and SASEGT. With 6 bases removed from V and 4 bases from J, the gap between germline ends came to 12 bases. This CDR3 region has 13 residues. In DNA, the CDR3 is TGTGCCAGCAGCCTAGAACTTTCCTATGGCTACACCTTC. It specifies CASSLELSYGYTF.

This clonotype was detected only a few times. J is TRBJ1-2 and V is TRBV15, with D tentatively TRBD1 (5 bases). This CDR3 has 14 amino acids. CDR1 LNHNV and CDR2 YYDKDF come from the germline V gene (reference sequence). Between the trimmed V and J ends, which lost 0 bases and 4 bases, there was a span of 9 bases. CDR3 sequence reads: CATSRDPGGYGYTF. The DNA of the CDR3 is TGTGCCACCAGCAGAGATCCGGGGGGCTATGGCTACACCTTC.

This chain uses TRBV7-8 with TRBJ2-7; D is ambiguous. This CDR3 comprises 15 residues. CDR1 and CDR2 from the germline V gene are SGHVS and FQNEAQ. Trimming took 5 bases from V and 3 from J, leaving 17 bases between them. CDR3 sequence (DNA): TGTGCCAGCAGCCCTCCCGTCCATACATTCTACGAGCAGTACTTC. It specifies CASSPPVHTFYEQYF.

This clonotype was observed a few times. This chain joins TRBV6-6 and TRBJ2-2; the match to TRBD1 covers 8 bases. Trimming cost V 2 bases and J 4 bases; bases outside gene matches: 3. In germline, CDR1 is MNHNY, CDR2 SVGAGI (reference sequence). The CDR3 covers 15 residues. The DNA for the CDR3 is TGTGCCAGCAGTTACGACAGGGGAGGCACCGGGGAGCTGTTTTTT. This translates into CASSYDRGGTGELFF.

There are a few counts of this clonotype. The chain combines TRBV24-1 with TRBJ1-1; a possible D gene is TRBD1 (5 bases). The V gene's germline CDR1 is KGHDR and CDR2 SFDVKD. The CDR3 extends over 15 amino acids. Between the trimmed V and J ends, which lost 10 bases and 2 bases, there was a span of 19 bases. CDR3 sequence: CATRPGAALNTEAFF. The DNA of the CDR3 is TGTGCCACTAGACCCGGGGCGGCCCTTAACACTGAAGCTTTCTTT.

The chain joins TRBV7-9 to TRBJ2-3; the D gene is possibly TRBD1 (6 bases). This CDR3 spans 14 amino acids. Germline CDR1 and CDR2: SEHNR and FQNEAQ (reference sequence). V lost 5 bases, J lost 2 bases, and 11 bases lay in between. The CDR3 region is CASSIQGNTDTQYF. CDR3 nucleotide sequence: TGTGCCAGCAGCATACAGGGAAACACAGATACGCAGTATTTT.

This clonotype was detected a few times. V gene TRBV28 combines with J gene TRBJ1-6; D gene uncertain. CDR1 is MDHEN and CDR2 is SYDVKM in the germline V gene. Trimming removed 4 bases from V and 3 bases from J, with 10 bases in between. The CDR3 is 15 residues long. CDR3 bases: TGTGCCAGCAGTTACGACCGGTTCTATAATTCACCCCTCCACTTT. Translated: CASSYDRFYNSPLHF.

In this sample, this clonotype turned up many times. The CDR3 loop is CASSFAGEEQFF. CDR3 nucleotide sequence: TGTGCCAGCAGCTTTGCGGGGGAGGAGCAGTTCTTC. The rearrangement joins TRBV7-3 to TRBJ2-1, with TRBD2 identical over 7 bases. The J segment lost 10 bases and the V segment lost 3 bases, leaving 3 bases of the junction unmatched. In germline, CDR1 is SGHTA, CDR2 FQGTGA. There are 12 residues in the CDR3.